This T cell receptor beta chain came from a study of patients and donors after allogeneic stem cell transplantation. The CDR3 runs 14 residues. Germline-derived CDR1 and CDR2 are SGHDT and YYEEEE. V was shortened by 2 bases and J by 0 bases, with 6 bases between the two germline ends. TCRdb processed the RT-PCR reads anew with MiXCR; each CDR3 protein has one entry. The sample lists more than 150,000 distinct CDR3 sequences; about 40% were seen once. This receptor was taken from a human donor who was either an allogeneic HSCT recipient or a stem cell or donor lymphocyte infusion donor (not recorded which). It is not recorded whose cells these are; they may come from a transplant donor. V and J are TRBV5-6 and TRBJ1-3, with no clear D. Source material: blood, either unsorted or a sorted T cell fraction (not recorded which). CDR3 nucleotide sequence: TGTGCCAGCAGCTTTCAGAGCTCTGGAAACACCATATATTTT. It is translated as CASSFQSSGNTIYF.